Listed here are 2 T cell receptor beta chains from one sample, sequenced in a study of OX40 agonist ivuxolimab in advanced cancers. Libraries were prepared by immunoSEQ multiplex PCR; TCRdb keeps only in-frame clonotypes and omits some of them. Found here are more than 60,000 clones, 80% to 85% of them singletons; the top ten hold 25% to 35%. The specimen comprised CD4+ or CD8+ T cells sorted from blood, sampled in a trial of the OX40 agonist ivuxolimab. Receptors originate from an adult with an advanced solid tumor such as melanoma, head and neck, liver or kidney cancer.

In this sample, this clone turned up a few times. J is TRBJ1-1 and V is TRBV14; TRBD1 might be the D (6 bases). CDR1 is SGHDN, CDR2 FVKESK, per germline. CDR3 length: 14 amino acids. V gave up 6 bases and J gave up 2 bases, with 13 bases separating them. Here the CDR3 reads CASSKAGANTEAFF. The CDR3 coding sequence is TGTGCCAGCAGTAAGGCGGGGGCTAACACTGAAGCTTTCTTT. Based on the CDR3 plus reference TRBV14 and TRBJ1-1, the full variable domain is EAGVTQFPSHSVIEKGQTVTLRCDPISGHDNLYWYRRVMGKEIKFLLHFVKESKQDESGMPNNRFLAERTGGTYSTLKVQPAELEDSGVYFCASSKAGANTEAFFGQGTRLTVV.

CDR3 residues: CASSLTGLNTEAFF. The DNA for the CDR3 is TGTGCCAGCAGCTTGACAGGCTTGAACACTGAAGCTTTCTTT. V gene TRBV11-3 combines with J gene TRBJ1-1; D perhaps matches TRBD1 (6 bases). This CDR3 has 14 residues. Trimming pared 3 bases from V and 0 bases from J, leaving 8 bases between. Germline CDR1 and CDR2: SGHNT and YENEEA.